This T cell receptor (beta chain) is drawn from a study of cytomegalovirus exposure and HLA in healthy donors (dated by TCRdb to between 2016 and 2019). Background on the whole study: An earlier analysis of about 530 of the donors reported approximately 280 Gb of sequence data and around 110 million unique TCR beta sequences obtained from about 200 million T cells. An early release covering 550 to 700 HLA-typed donors comprised about 290 gigabases of sequencing data and approximately 80 million unique TCR sequences. Among the 398 genotyped donors, approximately 77% belonged to the genetic ancestry cluster associated with self-reported Caucasian donors. The aim of the study was to test whether cataloging public T cell receptors could identify signatures of past pathogen exposure. The T cell repertoires of 666 subjects were profiled by immunosequencing and related to cytomegalovirus serostatus. A separate validation cohort of about 110 different subjects was used in addition to the roughly 620-subject first cohort. High-throughput TCR immunosequencing, statistical association of individual TCRs with disease status, and machine learning were combined to predict cytomegalovirus infection status. A later analysis re-examined previously published TCR beta repertoires from 610 or so donors and added high-resolution HLA genotyping to investigate patterns of TCR occurrence. The later analysis used no new phenotypic data to find candidate immune exposures, relying instead on TCR beta sequences and their occurrence across donors. To decide whether each TCR beta V gene segment behaved as functional or pseudogenic, an earlier analysis of some 570 of the donors relied on high-throughput TCR beta sequencing. Donor age, sex, ethnicity and CMV serostatus were compiled together with the repertoire data. Genome-wide SNP genotypes for about three fifths of the roughly 670 donors were used in a later genetic analysis, which treated that subset as a discovery cohort. Every discovery cohort repertoire had been produced on one sequencing platform. Class I and class II HLA loci were covered by the typing at four-digit resolution. Typing coverage differed by locus: A, B, C, DRB1 and DQB1 were typed in roughly 620-640 donors, DQA1 in about 500, DPA1 in around 600, and DPB1 in approximately 450. A handful of DR-DQ haplotypes were handled as single units for association and clustering because linkage in the cohort was strong. Across some 400 genotyped donors of the cohort, an average of approximately 240,000 unique TCR beta nucleotide sequences per donor were sequenced, and around 19% of those sequences were non-productive.

The research as a whole found: It was suggested by the authors that the approach could potentially be generalized to other disease states and immunological phenotypes. While some public TCRs were present in many individuals, most TCR sequences turned up only very rarely across donors. Because counts were too low, more than 15 rarely observed V segments, including chromosome 9 orphons, were excluded from the earlier analysis of several hundred of the donors. V-gene and J-gene trimming of TCR beta chains was associated with a missense DCLRE1C variant in a later genetic analysis, and the association was replicated in an independent cohort. The classifier was reported to diagnose cytomegalovirus status with high specificity and sensitivity in both the original cohort and the validation cohort. A cluster of highly shared sequence variants was judged likely to represent a technical artifact of the sequencing pipeline. In a later analysis, HLA-associated TCR beta chains showed more clonal expansion and lower generation probabilities than non-associated chains that were equally common. Compared with the roughly 710-donor mean, donors in an Asian-associated ancestry cluster had fewer N-insertions in productive TCRs, according to a later genetic analysis. Linkage disequilibrium might explain the correlated functional status among segregating V segments, but an unknown experimental factor could not be ruled out. Presence/absence analyses assumed roughly uniform sequencing depth across donors, an assumption that may not hold. The study gave a list of under 200 TCR beta chains associated with cytomegalovirus. When HLA alleles, especially DR and DQ, strongly co-occurred, TCR associations were difficult to assign to individual alleles. The only immune exposure information available for the cohort was CMV serostatus. This cohort had only TCR beta chains sequenced, and the lack of alpha or paired-chain data limited which features could be detected. In a later analysis, about 16,000 TCR beta sequences were associated with specific HLA alleles at a false discovery rate of 0.05. In an earlier analysis of 450 to 750 of the donors, most TCR beta V segments appeared in productive rearrangements about 87% or about 30% of the time, broadly matching IMGT annotations. In a later analysis, several top co-occurrence clusters were reported to appear linked to parvovirus B19, influenza, CMV and Epstein-Barr virus. A further reported finding was that TCR beta sequences accurately predicted the HLA-A and HLA-B alleles for most subjects in the first cohort. In a later analysis, most CMV-associated TCR beta chains were found to appear HLA-restricted, with HLA associations seemingly driven largely by CMV exposure. In vitro tests confirmed that a few of the cytomegalovirus-associated TCR beta chains recognize cytomegalovirus antigens. Because some donors lacked HLA typing at each locus, the association tests relied only on the typed subset. According to a later analysis, TCR association rates differed among HLA loci, with DRB1 alleles showing the most associated TCRs and HLA-C alleles showing the fewest.

The cohort consisted of 600 to 750 healthy bone marrow donors. All cohort members were sampled while nominally healthy, although unrecorded immune exposures were likely present. The donor was CMV seronegative and belonged to the group of around 350 seronegative cohort members. A peripheral blood sample was collected from each donor, and TCR beta sequencing was performed on peripheral blood mononuclear cells. The Qiagen DNeasy Blood Extraction Kit was used to extract genomic DNA from the blood cell samples. Turning to this clone: Its antigen remains undetermined. No much larger clone exists at a distance of one base, and base qualities are not known.

The receptor library was made with the immunoSEQ multiplex PCR assay. For the multiplex PCR, a mixture combining 60 forward primers for TCR Vbeta segments and 13 reverse primers for TCR Jbeta segments was used. The CDR3 region of rearranged TCR beta genes was amplified from genomic DNA with a multiplex PCR assay. On the Illumina HiSeq System, the amplified TCR beta libraries were sequenced as 87-base-pair reads. The published analysis was carried out like this. In a later analysis, 80 million or so unique TCR beta chains were counted across the 650 to 700 repertoires, and approximately 11 million of these chains were shared by at least two donors. Raw reads were error-corrected and collapsed into unique sequences by a nearest-neighbor algorithm in which closely related sequences were merged to remove PCR and sequencing errors. Alignment of CDR3 sequences to IMGT reference sequences was used to assign V, D and J gene segments. For a sequence to be retained, a match of at least six nucleotides to both a V gene segment and a J gene segment was required. Rearrangements were classified as productive when the CDR3 lacked stop codons and remained in frame with V and J, and all other rearrangements were classified as non-productive. CDR3 was defined according to IMGT convention as the region running from the second conserved V-encoded cysteine to the conserved J-encoded phenylalanine. Sequences without an unambiguous match to a single V gene segment were excluded from the earlier analysis of 450 to 650 of the donors. In an earlier analysis of almost 600 of the donors, a V segment was called functional when productive rearrangements were above 56.7%, and segregating when the standard deviation between donors exceeded 5%. A statistical classification framework was built for diagnosing cytomegalovirus status from the catalog of TCR beta chain sequences. In a later analysis, V and J genes were assigned by comparing TCR nucleotide sequences against IMGT/GENE-DB human TR gene sequences. A later analysis assigned CDR3 sequences and most-parsimonious VDJ recombination scenarios with the TCRdist pipeline. In a later analysis, every TCR beta chain was defined by the combination of its CDR3 amino acid sequence and its V-gene family, and reads without a unique V-gene family were dropped. In a later analysis, fewer than 650 highly shared, low-generation-probability nucleotide sequences were removed to address suspected cross-contamination and a sequencing artifact. For each public chain, a later analysis derived a clonal expansion index from normalized ranks of inferred template counts within each repertoire. In a later analysis, generation probabilities were computed with a VDJ recombination model fitted to out-of-frame rearrangements, and the resulting probabilities were checked against IGoR. Hypergeometric tests were used in a later analysis to score TCR-TCR, TCR-HLA and TCR-CMV co-occurrence, with a repertoire-size bias correction applied to the TCR pairs. A later analysis estimated false discovery rates by permuting HLA or CMV assignments 20 times. A later analysis grouped co-occurring TCRs with DBSCAN, adding TCRdist sequence similarity when clustering within HLA-allele-positive subsets. For co-occurrence clustering, repertoires with fewer than 30,000 or more than 120,000 public chains were excluded, along with four to six repertoires with anomalous nucleotide sharing. The clones in this table, taken by TCRdb from immuneACCESS, are in-frame only. Not every clone is retained; where verified, under half of the shortfall comes from an unresolved V gene, and the cause of the rest is unknown. That table supplies the V and J calls and clone size; D and trimming were determined from the DNA. The table for this sample lists some 160,000 clones; about two thirds of them were counted only once. In total, the top ten clones hold 2.1% of the sample.

This receptor was identified in a man between 40 and 49 years old in good health and CMV-seronegative. The sequenced material came from PBMCs.

The CDR3 region has the sequence CASRSGQGRGGGVSTEAFF. The DNA sequence follows: TGCGCCAGCAGATCCGGACAGGGTCGGGGAGGGGGGGTGAGTACTGAAGCTTTCTTT. The chain is assembled from TRBV10-2 and TRBJ1-1, and 8 junction bases match TRBD1. V loses 6 bases at its end and J loses 5 bases; junction bases beyond the gene matches: 23. The CDR3, cysteine through phenylalanine, is 19 amino acids long. Solely the CDR3 DNA is kept, with 57 bases framed from the first base. CDR1 and CDR2 are drawn from the germline V gene: WSHSY, SAAADI.